This T cell receptor beta chain comes out of a study of resident and recirculating memory T cells in vitiligo. Generated by immunoSEQ multiplex PCR, the TCRdb table keeps only in-frame clones and is missing some. The table includes 70,000 to 95,000 clones, roughly 94% detected once. Germline values: CDR1 MDHEN, CDR2 SYDVKM. The CDR3 covers 13 residues. After removal of 5 bases from V and 5 bases from J, the junction contained 4 bases not matched to a gene. Concerning this clone itself: Its cognate antigen is unknown.

Study-wide findings and caveats: No single dominant TCR clone appeared; lesion clonality varied.

V usage is TRBV28 and J usage is TRBJ1-1; 8 bases are a match to TRBD1. This TCR was sampled from a male donor with vitiligo. Sequenced: blood. The CDR3 nucleotides are TGTGCCAGCAGTGCGACAGGGGTAACTGAAGCTTTCTTT. It specifies CASSATGVTEAFF. The entire variable domain, with the rest obtained from reference TRBV28 and TRBJ1-1, is as follows: DVKVTQSSRYLVKRTGEKVFLECVQDMDHENMFWYRQDPGLGLRLIYFSYDVKMKEKGDIPEGYSVSREKKERFSLILESASTNQTSMYLCASSATGVTEAFFGQGTRLTVV.